This T cell receptor (beta chain) was observed in a study of CD8+ T cells in alopecia areata. The CDR3 has 10 amino acids. Germline CDR1 SQVTM, CDR2 ANQGSEA. Deletions cut 1 base from V and 6 bases from J, with 2 bases between. With respect to this clone: Other DNA sequences from this sample encode an identical CDR3 as well.

Extraction of RNA preceded its reverse transcription into cDNA, which served as the sequencing template. Clones were sequenced by immunoSEQ multiplex PCR, and TCRdb holds only the in-frame ones, with some missing. The sample lists 200,000 to 250,000 clones, around 57% occurring once. Documented treatment: oral pan-JAK inhibitor, 5-10 mg twice daily. The sequences come from CD4+ T cells sorted from blood, collected at week 4, from a patient treated with tofacitinib. The receptor comes from a human donor with alopecia areata. The chain combines TRBV29-1 with TRBJ2-3, with D unresolved. In nucleotides, the CDR3 is TGCAGCGTTGAAGGCGATACGCAGTATTTT. Its translation is CSVEGDTQYF.